This is a list of T cell receptor beta chains from one sample in a study of control samples from healthy donors and cancer patients. Sequencing was performed with immunoSEQ multiplex PCR; in TCRdb, only in-frame clones are kept and a portion is missing. The sample shows about 42,000 clones, 70% to 90% of them seen only once. The sequencing input was blood. The receptors stem from a man aged 60 to 69 in good health. CDR3s include the opening cysteine and the closing phenylalanine or tryptophan. A D gene is named only where the DNA matches it firmly. The size field is filled for only some rows; it gives once, few, many or a size class.

clone_size,d_call,v_call,j_call,cdr3_aa,cdr3_nt
-,TRBD1,TRBV2,TRBJ1-3,CASSQDRSSGNTIYF,TGTGCCAGCAGTCAGGACAGGAGCTCTGGAAACACCATATATTTT
-,-,TRBV2,TRBJ1-1,CASSAYRTDTEAFF,TGTGCCAGCAGTGCATACCGGACGGACACTGAAGCTTTCTTT
-,-,TRBV4-3,TRBJ1-6,CASSQTGAYNSPLHF,TGCGCCAGCAGCCAAACAGGTGCTTATAATTCACCCCTCCACTTT
-,TRBD1,TRBV12-3/TRBV12-4,TRBJ1-2,CATTGDNYGYTF,TGTGCCACGACAGGGGATAACTATGGCTACACCTTC
-,-,TRBV7-2,TRBJ2-5,CASSFRWGQETQYF,TGTGCCAGCAGCTTCCGATGGGGCCAAGAGACCCAGTACTTC
-,-,TRBV5-4,TRBJ2-3,CASSKGPWDTQYF,TGTGCCAGCAGCAAAGGGCCATGGGATACGCAGTATTTT
-,-,TRBV7-3,TRBJ2-1,CASSLTYNYNEQFF,TGTGCCAGCAGCTTAACGTACAACTACAATGAGCAGTTCTTC
once,-,TRBV5-6,TRBJ1-3,CASSLAVRGSSGNTIYF,TGTGCCAGCAGCTTGGCGGTTCGGGGAAGCTCTGGAAACACCATATATTTT
-,TRBD2,TRBV29-1,TRBJ2-3,CSVRGSASGPDTQYF,TGCAGCGTTCGTGGATCGGCTAGCGGGCCAGATACGCAGTATTTT
-,-,TRBV6-2/TRBV6-3,TRBJ1-1,CASSSRTVARPNTEAFF,TGTGCCAGCAGTTCCCGGACAGTCGCCAGACCGAACACTGAAGCTTTCTTT
-,-,TRBV5-6,TRBJ2-6,CASSLAGGAGANVLTF,TGTGCCAGCAGCTTGGCCGGGGGCGCTGGGGCCAACGTCCTGACTTTC
-,TRBD1,TRBV5-1,TRBJ1-4,CASSFGGTVNEKLFF,TGCGCCAGCAGCTTTGGGGGGACAGTCAATGAAAAACTGTTTTTT
few,TRBD2,TRBV5-6,TRBJ2-5,CASSSRLAGGRQETQYF,TGTGCCAGCAGCTCGAGACTAGCGGGGGGGAGGCAAGAGACCCAGTACTTC
-,TRBD1,TRBV27,TRBJ1-1,CASGTGMNTEAFF,TGTGCCAGCGGGACAGGGATGAACACTGAAGCTTTCTTT
-,-,TRBV25-1,TRBJ1-1,CASSESGSMNTEAFF,TGTGCCAGCAGTGAATCCGGGTCCATGAACACTGAAGCTTTCTTT
-,-,TRBV14,TRBJ2-1,CASSQVASYNEQFF,TGTGCCAGCAGCCAAGTAGCATCCTACAATGAGCAGTTCTTC
-,-,TRBV3-1/TRBV3-2,TRBJ1-3,CASSQVVHSGNTIYF,TGTGCCAGCAGCCAAGTGGTCCACTCTGGAAACACCATATATTTT
-,TRBD1,TRBV7-2,TRBJ1-1,CASSLEGGLTEAFF,TGTGCCAGCAGCTTAGAAGGGGGCCTCACTGAAGCTTTCTTT
-,-,TRBV6-1,TRBJ2-3,CASSVVTALRGTDTQYF,TGTGCCAGCAGTGTAGTGACAGCCCTCCGGGGCACAGATACGCAGTATTTT
-,-,TRBV7-9,TRBJ1-1,CASSEARGTPSTEAFF,TGTGCCAGCAGCGAAGCCCGCGGGACACCGAGCACTGAAGCTTTCTTT
-,TRBD1,TRBV7-2,TRBJ1-3,CASSTGTGGNTIYF,TGTGCCAGCAGCACCGGGACAGGGGGAAACACCATATATTTT
-,TRBD2,TRBV13,TRBJ2-5,CASSSFHQLLAGVSRQETQYF,TGTGCCAGCAGCTCCTTCCACCAACTACTAGCGGGAGTGAGTCGCCAAGAGACCCAGTACTTC
once,TRBD1,TRBV7-8,TRBJ2-3,CASSFSPGQSTDTQYF,TGTGCCAGCAGCTTTTCACCGGGACAGAGCACAGATACGCAGTATTTT
-,TRBD1,TRBV15,TRBJ1-1,CATSKVGQGNEAFF,TGTGCCACCAGCAAGGTGGGACAGGGCAATGAAGCTTTCTTT
-,TRBD1,TRBV6-5,TRBJ1-4,CASRTGGATNEKLFF,TGTGCCAGCCGGACAGGGGGGGCAACTAATGAAAAACTGTTTTTT
-,TRBD2,TRBV5-4,TRBJ2-1,CASSLGERGPYNEQFF,TGTGCCAGCAGCTTGGGCGAGCGGGGTCCCTACAATGAGCAGTTCTTC
-,-,TRBV11-2,TRBJ2-3,CASSLVYMDTQYF,TGTGCCAGCAGCTTAGTTTACATGGATACGCAGTATTTT
once,-,TRBV30,TRBJ2-1,CAWSLKLAQYEQFF,TGTGCCTGGAGTTTAAAGCTAGCTCAGTATGAGCAGTTCTTC
-,-,TRBV30,TRBJ1-1,CAWSGGIQNTEAFF,TGTGCCTGGAGTGGAGGAATCCAGAACACTGAAGCTTTCTTT
-,TRBD2,TRBV15,TRBJ2-1,CATSRTGTRNNEQFF,TGTGCCACCTCACGAACCGGGACTAGGAACAATGAGCAGTTCTTC
-,TRBD2,TRBV10-1,TRBJ2-3,CASGLAGTDTQYF,TGCGCCAGCGGACTAGCGGGTACAGATACGCAGTATTTT
-,-,TRBV18,TRBJ1-2,CASSPDRGADGYTF,TGTGCCAGCTCACCGGACAGAGGGGCGGACGGCTACACCTTC
once,TRBD1,TRBV6-5,TRBJ1-4,CASSRGRSNEKLFF,TGTGCCAGCAGCAGGGGGCGAAGTAATGAAAAACTGTTTTTT
-,-,TRBV27,TRBJ1-6,CASSPTAGYNSPLHF,TGTGCCAGCAGCCCTACGGCAGGCTATAATTCACCCCTCCACTTT
-,TRBD2,TRBV7-3,TRBJ2-2,CASSSKLAGVSTGELFF,TGTGCCAGCAGCTCAAAACTAGCGGGAGTAAGCACCGGGGAGCTGTTTTTT
-,-,TRBV7-9,TRBJ2-7,CASSPSYEQYF,TGTGCCAGCAGCCCGTCCTACGAGCAGTACTTC
-,-,TRBV19,TRBJ2-5,CATSRRGGVQETQYF,TGTGCCACTTCTCGGAGAGGGGGAGTTCAAGAGACCCAGTACTTC
-,-,TRBV7-9,TRBJ1-2,CASSRYYGYTF,TGTGCCAGCAGCCGATACTATGGCTACACCTTC
few,-,TRBV7-2,TRBJ2-3,CASSSQGQGHRDTQYF,TGTGCCAGCAGCTCCCAGGGGCAGGGTCACCGAGATACGCAGTATTTT
-,TRBD1,TRBV30,TRBJ1-1,CAFDRGRTLNTEAFF,TGTGCCTTCGACAGGGGCCGCACCCTGAACACTGAAGCTTTCTTT
-,TRBD1,TRBV12-3/TRBV12-4,TRBJ1-5,CASSTGENQPQHF,TGTGCCAGCAGCACAGGGGAGAATCAGCCCCAGCATTTT
few,TRBD2,TRBV7-8,TRBJ2-5,CASSSGLATGGTQYF,TGTGCCAGCAGCTCCGGACTAGCAACGGGCGGGACCCAGTACTTC
once,-,TRBV27,TRBJ2-2,CASVRVRGTGELFF,TGTGCCAGCGTGAGGGTCCGTGGCACCGGGGAGCTGTTTTTT
once,TRBD2,TRBV27,TRBJ2-5,CASVGGLAETQYF,TGTGCCAGTGTGGGAGGGCTAGCAGAGACCCAGTACTTC
-,-,TRBV4-3,TRBJ2-7,CASSQGLQGSYEQYF,TGCGCCAGCAGCCAAGGACTGCAGGGGAGCTACGAGCAGTACTTC
-,-,TRBV30,TRBJ2-5,CAWTPGRRTQYF,TGTGCCTGGACCCCTGGACGTCGGACCCAGTACTTC
-,-,TRBV6-5,TRBJ1-2,CASTPWTVANYGYTF,TGTGCCAGCACTCCCTGGACAGTAGCTAACTATGGCTACACCTTC
-,TRBD1,TRBV5-5,TRBJ2-2,CASTDRGQGINTGELFF,TGTGCCAGCACCGATAGAGGACAGGGGATCAACACCGGGGAGCTGTTTTTT
-,-,TRBV28,TRBJ2-7,CASSLDTSYEQYF,TGTGCCAGCAGTTTAGACACCTCCTACGAGCAGTACTTC
-,-,TRBV29-1,TRBJ2-7,CSVWDGAYVSYEQYF,TGCAGCGTTTGGGACGGGGCGTACGTCTCCTACGAGCAGTACTTC
-,TRBD2,TRBV4-1,TRBJ2-3,CASSQDLGLAGVRDTQYF,TGCGCCAGCAGCCAAGATCTTGGGCTAGCGGGAGTAAGAGATACGCAGTATTTT
-,-,TRBV28,TRBJ2-1,CASSPPRLPPINEQFF,TGTGCCAGCAGTCCCCCCAGACTCCCACCCATCAATGAGCAGTTCTTC
-,TRBD1,TRBV11-2,TRBJ2-7,CASSGTGGVRYEQYF,TGTGCCAGCAGCGGGACAGGGGGGGTAAGGTACGAGCAGTACTTC
-,-,TRBV5-5,TRBJ1-5,CASSGGSNSNQPQHF,TGTGCCAGCAGCGGGGGATCAAATAGCAATCAGCCCCAGCATTTT
-,-,TRBV25-1,TRBJ1-1,CASSSTWDTEAFF,TGTGCCAGCAGCTCGACGTGGGACACTGAAGCTTTCTTT
-,-,TRBV6-5,TRBJ1-2,CATLRIDRTFYGYTF,TGTGCCACCTTAAGGATCGACAGGACATTCTATGGCTACACCTTC
-,-,TRBV28,TRBJ1-1,CASTLQYRTEAFF,TGTGCCAGCACTCTACAGTACCGTACGGAAGCTTTCTTT
-,-,TRBV5-1,TRBJ2-3,CASSFGLFPDTQYF,TGCGCCAGCAGCTTTGGACTGTTCCCAGATACGCAGTATTTT
-,-,TRBV5-6,TRBJ2-6,CASSPHRQVGGANVLTF,TGTGCCAGCAGCCCGCACAGACAGGTCGGCGGGGCCAACGTCCTGACTTTC